The rows below give T cell receptor beta chains drawn from one sample of a study of technical replicates of blood from a few donors. Generated by immunoSEQ multiplex PCR, the TCRdb table keeps only in-frame clones and is missing some. This repertoire shows some 14,000 clones, 80% to 85% found once; its top ten account for under 12%. The sample was PBMCs. These receptors all stem from a human donor in good health. Each CDR3 is given with its conserved first and last residue. Each record gives: CDR3 DNA, CDR3 protein, clone size, V gene, D gene, J gene. D genes are given only for firm matches. The size entry is marked missing in some rows and otherwise reads once, few, many or a size class.

TGTGCCAGCAGTTACGGAAGAGACAGGTTGATCTCTGGCTACACCTTC	CASSYGRDRLISGYTF	few	TRBV6-5	.	TRBJ1-2
TGTGCCATCAGTGAGTCTCGACAGGGGAACAATGAGCAGTTCTTC	CAISESRQGNNEQFF	.	TRBV10-3	TRBD1	TRBJ2-1
TGTGCCAGCAGTCCCCCCCTAGCGGCGGGCGAGCAGTACTTC	CASSPPLAAGEQYF	.	TRBV2	TRBD2	TRBJ2-7
TGTGCCAGCTCAACCGGGACAGGGGGAACCGAGCAGTACTTC	CASSTGTGGTEQYF	.	TRBV18	TRBD1	TRBJ2-7
TGTGCCAGTAGCAGAGTCGCGAGACAGGCTGAGAACTATGGCTACACCTTC	CASSRVARQAENYGYTF	.	TRBV19	.	TRBJ1-2
TGTGCCTGGCGGGCGGGTTCGGGCAATCAGCCCCAGCATTTT	CAWRAGSGNQPQHF	.	TRBV30	.	TRBJ1-5
TGTGCCAGCAGCCCCCAACAGGGTTTCGGCAATCAGCCCCAGCATTTT	CASSPQQGFGNQPQHF	.	TRBV5-5	.	TRBJ1-5
TGTGCTATCGGACAGTCCTACAATGAGCAGTTCTTC	CAIGQSYNEQFF	.	TRBV28	.	TRBJ2-1
TGTGCCACGGACAGGGGGTACGAGCAGTACTTC	CATDRGYEQYF	.	TRBV30	TRBD1	TRBJ2-7
TGTGCCAGCAGCTCCGGAACTTTAGCGGGAGCCTACAATGAGCAGTTCTTC	CASSSGTLAGAYNEQFF	.	TRBV5-4	TRBD2	TRBJ2-1
TGTGCCAGCAGTTTTTTCGGACAGGGGTCCGGGGAGCTGTTTTTT	CASSFFGQGSGELFF	once	TRBV6-1	TRBD1	TRBJ2-2
TGTGCCAGTAGTATCGGACTAGACCCTTACACCGGGGAGCTGTTTTTT	CASSIGLDPYTGELFF	.	TRBV19	TRBD2	TRBJ2-2
TGTGCCAGCAGCTTAGAGGCAGGGGGCTGGGATGGCTACACCTTC	CASSLEAGGWDGYTF	once	TRBV7-9	TRBD1	TRBJ1-2
TGCGCCAGCAGACGGCTCCCCGGGACTACTTTCGAAAATGAGCAGTTCTTC	CASRRLPGTTFENEQFF	.	TRBV5-1	TRBD2	TRBJ2-1
TGTGCCAGCAGCTTAGCCACCGGACTAGCGGGAGGAGAGACCCAGTACTTC	CASSLATGLAGGETQYF	.	TRBV7-6	TRBD2	TRBJ2-5
TGTGCCTGGAGGAGGGCCTCTGGAAACACCATATATTTT	CAWRRASGNTIYF	.	TRBV30	.	TRBJ1-3
TGCAGCGTCGCGGGACTAGCGGGAGACAGTGAGCAGTTCTTC	CSVAGLAGDSEQFF	.	TRBV29-1	TRBD2	TRBJ2-1
TGTGCCAGCAGTGCGGACAGGGGGAATCAGCCCCAGCATTTT	CASSADRGNQPQHF	.	TRBV27	TRBD1	TRBJ1-5
TGTGCCAGCAGCACAACGGGACTAGCGGGAGGTGCAACCTACGAGCAGTACTTC	CASSTTGLAGGATYEQYF	few	TRBV7-9	TRBD2	TRBJ2-7
TGCGCCAGCAGCCGGCGGGAGGGGCCCTACGAGCAGTACTTC	CASSRREGPYEQYF	.	TRBV5-1	TRBD2	TRBJ2-7
TGTGCCAGCAGTTCGGACAGGGACGAGACCCAGTACTTC	CASSSDRDETQYF	.	TRBV5-4	TRBD1	TRBJ2-5
TGTGCCAGCAGTTTACAGGGGGCTGTCGGGGAGCTGTTTTTT	CASSLQGAVGELFF	.	TRBV7-3	TRBD1	TRBJ2-2
TGTGCCAGCAGTTCGGGGGTGACAGATACGCAGTATTTT	CASSSGVTDTQYF	.	TRBV2	.	TRBJ2-3
TGTGCCAGCAGGCCAGGCGTGCATGCTGGGGCCAACGTCCTGACTTTC	CASRPGVHAGANVLTF	.	TRBV2	.	TRBJ2-6
TGCGCCAGCAGTCGGAGCGGGGGTACCTACGAGCAGTACTTC	CASSRSGGTYEQYF	.	TRBV5-1	TRBD2	TRBJ2-7
TGTGCCAGCAGTTTATCGGCGGGAGAGTCATACAATGAGCAGTTCTTC	CASSLSAGESYNEQFF	.	TRBV27	TRBD2	TRBJ2-1
TGTGCCACCGTGGGACAGGGGCTTTATGGCTACACCTTC	CATVGQGLYGYTF	.	TRBV19	TRBD1	TRBJ1-2
TGTGCCAGCAATCAAGAACATGTAAATGGCTACACCTTC	CASNQEHVNGYTF	.	TRBV2	.	TRBJ1-2
TGCGCCAGCAACGGACTAGCGGGAGCCCCCCAGGCCGGGGAGCTGTTTTTT	CASNGLAGAPQAGELFF	.	TRBV5-1	TRBD2	TRBJ2-2
TGTGCCAGCGAACCCAGCTCTGGAAACACCATATATTTT	CASEPSSGNTIYF	.	TRBV6-5	.	TRBJ1-3
TGTGCCAGCAGCCAATCCGGGATGAGCACAGATACGCAGTATTTT	CASSQSGMSTDTQYF	.	TRBV4-2	.	TRBJ2-3
TGTGCCAGCAGTCGAAGCGGGAAGCAGCAAGAGACCCAGTACTTC	CASSRSGKQQETQYF	.	TRBV6-5	TRBD2	TRBJ2-5
TGTGCCAGCAGTGAAACAGGGCCCGCTAAGGGCTACACCTTC	CASSETGPAKGYTF	.	TRBV6-1	.	TRBJ1-2
TGCAGCGTTGAAAATCGGCTGAGGGATGGCTACACCTTC	CSVENRLRDGYTF	.	TRBV29-1	.	TRBJ1-2
TGTGCCAGTAGTATTTTCGGGTGGGGCAGTTTGGCGGATCAGCCCCAGCATTTT	CASSIFGWGSLADQPQHF	.	TRBV19	.	TRBJ1-5
TGTGCCAGCAGCGCAGCCCTAGCGTGGAGCTCCTACGAGCAGTACTTC	CASSAALAWSSYEQYF	.	TRBV27	.	TRBJ2-7
TGCAGCGTCAGAACCGGGACTACAAACACCGGGGAGCTGTTTTTT	CSVRTGTTNTGELFF	.	TRBV29-1	TRBD2	TRBJ2-2
TGTGCCAGCAGCAAAATCGGGGGTAGCGGGAGGTCTAGCACAGATACGCAGTATTTT	CASSKIGGSGRSSTDTQYF	.	TRBV5-5	TRBD2	TRBJ2-3
TGTGCCAGCAGCTTCCTCGGGATGGGGGGCTACGAGCAGTACTTC	CASSFLGMGGYEQYF	.	TRBV5-6	.	TRBJ2-7
TGTGCCAGCAGCCAAGATCAGGGCTCTGGGGCCAACGTCCTGACTTTC	CASSQDQGSGANVLTF	medium-sized	TRBV4-2	.	TRBJ2-6
TGTGCCAGCAGATCACCGGACTTCTGGGAGCTGTTTTTT	CASRSPDFWELFF	.	TRBV6-5	.	TRBJ2-2
TGTGCCAGCAGTGAAGGGGGGACTAGCACAGATACGCAGTATTTT	CASSEGGTSTDTQYF	.	TRBV6-1	.	TRBJ2-3
TGTGCCAGCAGCCAAGGAGGTTGGGACAGGGGGGTGTGGGTCTATGGCTACACCTTC	CASSQGGWDRGVWVYGYTF	.	TRBV4-2	TRBD1	TRBJ1-2
TGCGCCAGCAGCGGAGGACTAGCGGGGGTGTTGTTCTTC	CASSGGLAGVLFF	.	TRBV5-1	TRBD2	TRBJ2-1
TGTGCCAGCAGCCCTGCGACAATTGGAAACACCATATATTTT	CASSPATIGNTIYF	.	TRBV7-8	.	TRBJ1-3
TGTGCCAGCAGCGAACCCCAGGGGGTGTACAATCAGCCCCAGCATTTT	CASSEPQGVYNQPQHF	.	TRBV28	TRBD1	TRBJ1-5
TGCGCCAGCAGCCTAACAACTAATGAAAAACTGTTTTTT	CASSLTTNEKLFF	few	TRBV4-1	.	TRBJ1-4
TGTGCCAGCAGCGTACTAGCGGGAGAATACGAGCAGTACTTC	CASSVLAGEYEQYF	.	TRBV9	TRBD2	TRBJ2-7
TGTGCCAGCAGCCAAGAAAGGGGGAGAGGGCAGCCCCAGCATTTT	CASSQERGRGQPQHF	.	TRBV4-2	.	TRBJ1-5
TGTGCCAGCCACAGCGGGACAAACTCCTACGAGCAGTACTTC	CASHSGTNSYEQYF	.	TRBV18	.	TRBJ2-7
TGTGCCAGCAGTTCATATGGGGCGGCGGGGACTGAAGCTTTCTTT	CASSSYGAAGTEAFF	.	TRBV28	.	TRBJ1-1
TGTGCCAGCACCCCGGGGGGGGGTAGCGTCGAGCAGTACTTC	CASTPGGGSVEQYF	few	TRBV7-9	TRBD2	TRBJ2-7
TGCAGTGCTAGGACAGCCCATGAGCAGTTCTTC	CSARTAHEQFF	.	TRBV20-1	.	TRBJ2-1
TGCGCCAGCAGCTTGGAAGGGGGGGGTTCACGATACTCTGGAAACACCATATATTTT	CASSLEGGGSRYSGNTIYF	.	TRBV5-1	.	TRBJ1-3
TGCGCCAGCCGGGGTGAGGGGGCCTACGAGCAGTACTTC	CASRGEGAYEQYF	.	TRBV4-1	.	TRBJ2-7
TGTGCCAGCAGCCACCCGGCGGCGGGAGGCACAGATACGCAGTATTTT	CASSHPAAGGTDTQYF	.	TRBV7-6	TRBD2	TRBJ2-3
TGCGCCAGCAGCCAGCAGCTGGGGGGCTCTGGAAACACCATATATTTT	CASSQQLGGSGNTIYF	.	TRBV5-1	.	TRBJ1-3
TGTGCCAGTAGTAGCGTGGGGCTAGCGGAAGAGACCCAGTACTTC	CASSSVGLAEETQYF	.	TRBV19	TRBD2	TRBJ2-5
TGTGCCTGGGACCGAGGGGGCGGTCAGCCCCAGCATTTT	CAWDRGGGQPQHF	.	TRBV30	TRBD1	TRBJ1-5
TGTGCCAGTCAGGGGATCACTGAAGCTTTCTTT	CASQGITEAFF	few	TRBV7-9	.	TRBJ1-1